This T cell receptor (beta chain) was sequenced for a study of T-cell memory formation after mild COVID-19. Study-level background: Most TCR clusters belonged to a single donor.

This CDR3 is 16 amino acids long. Germline CDR1 and CDR2: MNHEY and SVGEGT. The V gene lost 2 bases and the J gene lost 2 bases, with 15 bases spanning the gap. Findings and caveats of the study: Cross-reactive memory appears to have joined, as suggested by some responding clones showing up in pre-infection memory. Largely, contracting CD4+ clones fell within CM and EM, and contracting CD8+ clones within EMRA.

This clonotype was detected a few times. Antigen specificity is unknown. TCRdb analysed the 5' RACE reads with MiXCR anew, one entry per CDR3 protein. The table lists approximately 110,000 distinct CDR3 sequences, around a fifth of them singletons. The gene calls are TRBV6-2 or TRBV6-3 and TRBJ1-1, with D unresolved. The sequence was collected from a man aged 18 to 29 who had mild COVID-19 (a few samples of this study predate the infection). Cell type and time point are not known. Source material: PBMCs or a T cell subset sorted from them (not recorded which). CDR3 loop: CASSYIAVKSNTEAFF. The DNA of the CDR3 is TGTGCCAGCAGTTACATAGCCGTGAAAAGTAACACTGAAGCTTTCTTT.